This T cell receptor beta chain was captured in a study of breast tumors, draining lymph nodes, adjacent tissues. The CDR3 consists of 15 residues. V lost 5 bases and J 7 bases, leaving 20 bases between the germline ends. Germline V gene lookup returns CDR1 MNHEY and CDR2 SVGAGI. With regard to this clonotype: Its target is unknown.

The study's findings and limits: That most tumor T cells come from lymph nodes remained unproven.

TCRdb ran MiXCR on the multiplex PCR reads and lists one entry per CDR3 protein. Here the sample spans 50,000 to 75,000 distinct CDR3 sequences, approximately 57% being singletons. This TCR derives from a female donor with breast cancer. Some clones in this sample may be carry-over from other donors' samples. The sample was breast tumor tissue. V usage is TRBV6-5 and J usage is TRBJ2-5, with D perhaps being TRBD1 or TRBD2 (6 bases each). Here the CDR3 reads CASSHTGAAGGTQYF. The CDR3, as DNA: TGTGCCAGCAGTCACACGGGGGCGGCCGGGGGGACCCAGTACTTC.